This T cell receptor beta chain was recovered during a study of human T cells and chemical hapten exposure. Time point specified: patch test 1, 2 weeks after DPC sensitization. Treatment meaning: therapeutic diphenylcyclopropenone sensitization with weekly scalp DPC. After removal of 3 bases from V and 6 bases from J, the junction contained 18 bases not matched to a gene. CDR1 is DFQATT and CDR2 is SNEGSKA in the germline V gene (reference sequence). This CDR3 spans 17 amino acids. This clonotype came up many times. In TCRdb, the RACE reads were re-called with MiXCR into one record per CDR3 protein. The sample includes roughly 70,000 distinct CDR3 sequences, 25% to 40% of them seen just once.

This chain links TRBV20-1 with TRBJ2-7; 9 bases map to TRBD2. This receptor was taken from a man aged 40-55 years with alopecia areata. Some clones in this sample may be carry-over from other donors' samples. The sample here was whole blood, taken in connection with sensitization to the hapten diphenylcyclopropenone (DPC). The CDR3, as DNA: TGCAGTGCTAGGGGCGCCGGGGAGGGTAGCGGGAGAGGCGAGCAGTACTTC. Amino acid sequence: CSARGAGEGSGRGEQYF.